One sample yielded the 3 T cell receptor beta chains listed below, sequenced in a study of blood T cell repertoires in COVID-19. Using immunoSEQ multiplex PCR, the repertoire was profiled, and TCRdb retains in-frame clones only, with some absent. In the table there are some 170,000 clones, roughly 87% of which are singletons. Sequencing used peripheral blood. The receptors stem from a woman in her sixties or seventies who had recovered from COVID-19.

The chain combines TRBV5-1 with TRBJ2-1; TRBD1 aligns across 11 bases. This CDR3 comprises 15 residues. The V and J ends lost 6 bases and 8 bases, in that order; junction bases with no gene match: 10. The germline V gene encodes CDR1 SGHRS and CDR2 YFSETQ. The CDR3 DNA sequence: TGCGCCAGCACCGTGGGGACAGGGGGAAGAGATGAGCAGTTCTTC. This codes for CASTVGTGGRDEQFF.

The chain employs TRBV2 and TRBJ1-1, with TRBD1 as a possible D gene (5 bases). Germline V lookup: CDR1 SNHLY, CDR2 FYNNEI. V shed 6 bases and J shed 5 bases, with 13 bases lying between them. This CDR3 spans 13 amino acids. In DNA form, the CDR3 reads TGTGCCAGCAGCGCACAGGTTCCGACTGAAGCTTTCTTT. It is translated as CASSAQVPTEAFF.

The gene calls are TRBV2 and TRBJ1-6; D remains unclear. Deletions cut 8 bases from V and 7 bases from J, with 12 bases between. Germline CDR1 reads SNHLY; CDR2 reads FYNNEI. The CDR3 is 13 residues long. CDR3 DNA sequence: TGTGCCAGCGCGCGGATGAACAATTCACCCCTCCACTTT. As protein: CASARMNNSPLHF.